The rows below give T cell receptor beta chains drawn from one sample of a study of shared clonotypes between healthy human individuals. This table comes from immunoSEQ multiplex PCR, and its TCRdb copy is limited to in-frame clones, with some not included. The sample yields 700,000 or so clones, approximately 79% seen once. The specimen sequenced was memory CD4+ T cells sorted from blood. These receptor sequences come from a woman in her 30s in good health. Each CDR3 is given with its conserved first and last residue. The order of the fields is CDR3 length, D gene, V gene, J gene, CDR3 DNA, CDR3 protein. D genes are given only for firm matches.

length: 14; D: TRBD1; V: TRBV5-1; J: TRBJ2-7; DNA: TGCGCCAGCAGCTTTCCGGACAGGGCGGGCGAGCAGTACTTC; CDR3: CASSFPDRAGEQYF
length: 15; D: NA; V: TRBV11-2; J: TRBJ2-3; DNA: TGTGCCAGCAGCTTAGATAGAGCAGGGACAGATACGCAGTATTTT; CDR3: CASSLDRAGTDTQYF
length: 15; D: NA; V: TRBV18; J: TRBJ2-1; DNA: TGTGCCAGCTCACTTACACGGACGGTTTACAATGAGCAGTTCTTC; CDR3: CASSLTRTVYNEQFF
length: 13; D: NA; V: TRBV11-3; J: TRBJ1-2; DNA: TGTGCCAGCAGCCTCGGCGAGGGAGCCGGCTACACCTTC; CDR3: CASSLGEGAGYTF
length: 11; D: TRBD1; V: TRBV20-1; J: TRBJ1-6; DNA: TGCAGTGCGGCAGGGGGTTCACCCCTCCACTTT; CDR3: CSAAGGSPLHF
length: 14; D: NA; V: TRBV21-1; J: TRBJ2-7; DNA: TGTGCCAGCAGCGGGGACAAGGACTATTACGAGCAGTACTTC; CDR3: CASSGDKDYYEQYF
length: 14; D: TRBD1; V: TRBV19; J: TRBJ1-2; DNA: TGTGCCTCCTGGTGGAGACAGGGAGAACCGGGCTACACCTTC; CDR3: CASWWRQGEPGYTF
length: 13; D: TRBD1; V: TRBV6-6; J: TRBJ2-3; DNA: TGTGCCAGCACCGGACAGGGGACAGATACGCAGTATTTT; CDR3: CASTGQGTDTQYF
length: 14; D: NA; V: TRBV7-9; J: TRBJ2-3; DNA: TGTGCCAGCAGCTTGGTCGGTAGCACAGATACGCAGTATTTT; CDR3: CASSLVGSTDTQYF
length: 14; D: TRBD2; V: TRBV2; J: TRBJ2-1; DNA: TGTGCCAGCAGTAGACTAGCGGAGGTCAATGAGCAGTTCTTC; CDR3: CASSRLAEVNEQFF